This T cell receptor beta chain was recorded in a study of blood T cells in healthy people across ages. The CDR3 has 14 amino acids. The germline gives CDR1 SEHNR, CDR2 FQNEAQ (reference sequence). The germline V and J ends were trimmed by 2 bases and 3 bases, with 8 bases remaining between them. With a J-beta primer mix and a sample-barcoded 5' primer, a second PCR ran about 6 to 11 cycles. One entry per CDR3 protein, called by TCRdb with MiXCR from the 5' RACE reads. In the table there are 650,000 to 900,000 distinct CDR3 sequences, around two thirds of which are singletons. The rearrangement links TRBV7-9 to TRBJ2-1, with D unclear. Sequenced input: blood. This TCR was recovered from a young man in good health. The CDR3 reads CASSLYGFYNEQFF. The CDR3 DNA is TGTGCCAGCAGCTTATATGGGTTCTACAATGAGCAGTTCTTC.